Listed here are 26 T cell receptor beta chains from one sample, sequenced in a study of OX40 agonist ivuxolimab in advanced cancers. The method was immunoSEQ multiplex PCR; TCRdb's version includes in-frame clones alone and lacks a portion of them. Of under 55,000 clones listed, 86% are singletons. Specimen: CD4+ or CD8+ T cells sorted from blood, collected in a trial of the OX40 agonist ivuxolimab. The receptors here all came from an adult with an advanced solid tumor such as melanoma, head and neck, liver or kidney cancer.

The genes are TRBV7-2 and TRBJ1-1; D not resolved. Per germline, CDR1 SGHTA and CDR2 FQGNSA. Between the trimmed V and J ends, which lost 2 bases and 4 bases, there was a span of 11 bases. This CDR3 has 14 residues. CDR3 nucleotide sequence: TGTGCCAGCAGCTTATTAGTAGGTCCCACTGAAGCTTTCTTT. This encodes CASSLLVGPTEAFF. Combining the CDR3 with reference TRBV7-2 and TRBJ1-1 gives the whole variable domain GAGVSQSPSNKVTEKGKDVELRCDPISGHTALYWYRQSLGQGLEFLIYFQGNSAPDKSGLPSDRFSAERTGGSVSTLTIQRTQQEDSAVYLCASSLLVGPTEAFFGQGTRLTVV.

In its sample, this clone was seen a few times. The rearrangement joins TRBV9 to TRBJ2-3; the D is unclear. V gave up 4 bases and J gave up 5 bases, with 14 bases separating them. This CDR3 has 14 amino acids. From germline, CDR1 is SGDLS and CDR2 YYNGEE. The DNA for the CDR3 is TGTGCCAGCAGCACGGGCCAACCTAGAGATACGCAGTATTTT. Translated, it gives CASSTGQPRDTQYF.

This clone was detected once. This sequence joins TRBV6-5 and TRBJ1-3; D call uncertain. Germline assignment: CDR1 MNHEY and CDR2 SVGAGI. V was clipped by 8 bases and J by 3 bases, with 14 bases between them. This CDR3 region has 14 residues. CDR3 region: CASGKFMNGNTIYF. Written as DNA, the CDR3 is TGTGCCAGCGGCAAATTTATGAATGGAAACACCATATATTTT.

This clone was detected a few times. V gene TRBV7-9 combines with J gene TRBJ1-1, with a weak D call TRBD1 (5 bases). This CDR3 contains 13 residues. V lost 7 bases to trimming and J lost 5 bases, with 14 bases between them. Per germline, CDR1 SEHNR and CDR2 FQNEAQ (reference sequence). CDR3 nucleotide sequence: TGTGCCAGCACAACAGGTTTACGGACTGAAGCTTTCTTT. Amino acids: CASTTGLRTEAFF.

This clone was recorded only once. The V and J genes are TRBV27 and TRBJ1-6; D perhaps matches TRBD1 (5 bases). V dropped 6 bases and J dropped 9 bases, with 24 bases sitting between them. Germline V lookup: CDR1 MNHEY, CDR2 SMNVEV (reference sequence). The CDR3 has 17 residues. CDR3 amino acids: CASSRGSQVTPASPLHF. CDR3 bases: TGTGCCAGCAGCCGGGGCTCCCAGGTTACTCCGGCTTCACCCCTCCACTTT.

The gene calls are TRBV7-8 and TRBJ2-3, with D maybe TRBD1 (6 bases). Between the trimmed V and J ends, which lost 3 bases and 4 bases, there was a span of 8 bases. Germline V gene sequence: CDR1 SGHVS, CDR2 FQNEAQ. The CDR3 sequence is 13 residues long. CDR3 sequence reads: CASSLSGADTQYF. The CDR3 region has the DNA TGTGCCAGCAGCTTGTCAGGGGCAGATACGCAGTATTTT.

V is TRBV10-3 and J is TRBJ2-7, with 9 positions matching TRBD1. Trimming took 5 bases from V and 6 from J; bases not matched to a gene: 11. This CDR3 has 15 amino acids. Germline lookup yields CDR1 ENHRY and CDR2 SYGVKD. The CDR3 sequence: CAISLEGQGVGEQYF. CDR3 nucleotides: TGTGCCATCAGTTTAGAGGGACAGGGAGTGGGCGAGCAGTACTTC.

The chain carries TRBV6-1 and TRBJ1-5; a weak D match, TRBD1 (6 bases). The V gene's germline CDR1 is MNHNS and CDR2 SASEGT. Trimming took 3 bases from V and 2 from J, leaving 17 bases between them. This CDR3 spans 17 amino acids. CDR3 DNA: TGTGCCAGCAGTGAGAATCCCGGGGGGGCGGGCAATCAGCCCCAGCATTTT. It translates to CASSENPGGAGNQPQHF.

The chain recombines TRBV5-1 with TRBJ2-5; 7 bases match TRBD1. V lost 6 bases to trimming and J lost 3 bases; unmatched junction nucleotides: 5. CDR1 and CDR2 (germline): SGHRS, YFSETQ. The CDR3 sequence is 13 residues long. The CDR3 DNA follows: TGCGCCAGCACGCGAGGGGGCGAAGAGACCCAGTACTTC. This sequence encodes CASTRGGEETQYF.

There are a few counts of this clone. The CDR3 nucleotides are TGTGCCAGCAACCCGACAGGAGTTCAGGGCACTGAAGCTTTCTTT. Protein sequence: CASNPTGVQGTEAFF. The rearrangement links TRBV6-5 to TRBJ1-1; TRBD1 might be the D (6 bases). The CDR3 consists of 15 residues. From germline, CDR1 is MNHEY and CDR2 SVGAGI. The V and J ends lost 7 bases and 4 bases respectively, with 19 bases between them.

The chain carries TRBV18 and TRBJ2-5, with a possible D match to TRBD2 (5 bases). CDR1 is KGHSH and CDR2 is LQKENI in the germline V gene. V was cut by 3 bases and J by 5 bases, with 10 bases left in between. The CDR3 extends over 13 amino acids. The CDR3: CASSPVSAETQYF. The CDR3 DNA follows: TGTGCCAGCTCACCTGTTAGCGCCGAGACCCAGTACTTC.

Written as DNA, the CDR3 is TGTGCCTGGAGTTTACAGGGCGTAGATTCACCCCTCCACTTT. It translates to CAWSLQGVDSPLHF. V and J are TRBV30 and TRBJ1-6, with D possibly matching TRBD1 (6 bases). CDR3 length equals 14 residues. Germline loops: CDR1 GTSNPN, CDR2 SVGIG (reference sequence). Trimming left V 2 bases short and J 8 bases short, with 13 bases between.

The chain carries TRBV7-5 and TRBJ2-3; the table calls TRBD1, which could not be checked here. TRBV7-5 is a known pseudogene. CDR3 length: 13 amino acids. The CDR3 region is CARSYRVSDTQYF. The CDR3 bases are TGTGCCAGAAGCTACAGGGTTAGCGATACGCAGTATTTT.

V and J are TRBV10-1 and TRBJ2-7, with unresolved D. V lost 6 bases, J lost 2 bases, and 14 bases lay in between. Per the germline V gene, CDR1 is WNHNN and CDR2 is SYGVQD (reference sequence). This CDR3 has 14 amino acids. The CDR3 sequence: CASSDTGPPYEQYF. DNA for the CDR3: TGCGCCAGCAGCGACACCGGGCCGCCCTACGAGCAGTACTTC.

J is TRBJ2-3 and V is TRBV18; D may be TRBD2 (5 bases). Germline-derived CDR1 and CDR2 are KGHSH and LQKENI. The CDR3 totals 13 residues. V lost 5 bases and J 6 bases, leaving 12 bases between the germline ends. The CDR3 nucleotides are TGTGCCAGCTCAACTATGAGGGCGGATACGCAGTATTTT. Translating gives CASSTMRADTQYF.

The chain employs TRBV13 and TRBJ1-2; TRBD1 matches at 7 bases. The CDR3 has 14 residues. With V trimmed by 3 bases and J by 8 bases, 9 bases remained unmatched. CDR1 is PRHDT and CDR2 is FYEKMQ in the germline V gene (reference sequence). The CDR3, as DNA: TGTGCCAGCAGCTTGACAGGGATCCTTGGGGGCTACACCTTC. It is translated as CASSLTGILGGYTF.

Only one count was recorded for this clone. The rearrangement joins TRBV5-6 to TRBJ2-7, with D possibly called TRBD1 or TRBD2 (5 bases each). CDR3 length: 16 residues. The germline V and J ends were trimmed by 1 base and 7 bases, with 21 bases remaining between them. The germline V gene has CDR1 SGHDT and CDR2 YYEEEE. CDR3 coding DNA: TGTGCCAGCAGCTTGCGGGGCCTCGGGTTCAACGGAGAGCAGTACTTC. Protein sequence: CASSLRGLGFNGEQYF. The full variable domain, completed using reference TRBV5-6 and TRBJ2-7, is DAGVTQSPTHLIKTRGQQVTLRCSPKSGHDTVSWYQQALGQGPQFIFQYYEEEERQRGNFPDRFSGHQFPNYSSELNVNALLLGDSALYLCASSLRGLGFNGEQYFGPGTRLTVT.

The J gene is TRBJ1-1, the V gene TRBV10-1; D is possibly TRBD1 (5 bases). Germline assignment: CDR1 WNHNN and CDR2 SYGVQD (reference sequence). The CDR3 covers 14 residues. With 3 bases removed from V and 3 bases from J, the gap between germline ends came to 11 bases. DNA of the CDR3: TGCGCCAGCAGTGACGGGGGATCTCACACTGAAGCTTTCTTT. It is translated as CASSDGGSHTEAFF.

The CDR3 spells CASRGQTGTYNEQFF. The CDR3 nucleotides read TGTGCCAGCAGGGGACAGACAGGTACCTACAATGAGCAGTTCTTC. This chain connects TRBV9 to TRBJ2-1, with 7 bases lining up with TRBD1. The germline CDR1 and CDR2 sequences are SGDLS and YYNGEE. The V segment lost 5 bases and the J segment 2 bases; nucleotides outside the gene matches: 7. The CDR3 runs 15 residues.

V is TRBV5-5 and J is TRBJ2-3; the match to TRBD2 covers 8 bases. This CDR3 has 16 residues. Germline V gives CDR1 SGHKS, CDR2 YYEKEE (reference sequence). Trimming cost V 0 bases and J 1 base; bases outside gene matches: 4. Here the CDR3 DNA reads TGTGCCAGCAGCTTGGGCTGGCGGGGGGGCACAGATACGCAGTATTTT. This translates into CASSLGWRGGTDTQYF.

The rearrangement links TRBV11-2 to TRBJ2-3, with TRBD1 as a possible D gene (6 bases). The CDR3 contains 18 residues. V was pared by 5 bases and J by 0 bases, with 21 bases between. The V gene's germline CDR1 is SGHAT and CDR2 FQNNGV. CDR3 nucleotide sequence: TGTGCCAGCAGCCCTAGGGACACTCCGACTTATAGCACAGATACGCAGTATTTT. This sequence encodes CASSPRDTPTYSTDTQYF. The entire variable domain, with the rest obtained from reference TRBV11-2 and TRBJ2-3, is as follows: EAGVAQSPRYKIIEKRQSVAFWCNPISGHATLYWYQQILGQGPKLLIQFQNNGVVDDSQLPKDRFSAERLKGVDSTLKIQPAKLEDSAVYLCASSPRDTPTYSTDTQYFGPGTRLTVL.

The gene calls are TRBV12-5 and TRBJ1-2; 9 nucleotides agree with TRBD1. The junction had 5 bases not matched to a gene; V was cut back by 0 bases and J by 6 bases. The CDR3 has 15 amino acids. Germline-derived CDR1 and CDR2 are LGHNT and FRNRAP. CDR3 region: CASGLVTGGRDGYTF. The CDR3 DNA reads TGTGCTAGTGGTTTGGTGACAGGGGGTCGGGATGGCTACACCTTC.

V is TRBV10-2 and J is TRBJ2-7; D gene unclear. V lost 3 bases to trimming and J lost 3 bases, with 9 bases between them. The CDR3 spans 13 residues. Per the germline V gene, CDR1 is WSHSY and CDR2 is SAAADI. CDR3 bases: TGCGCCAGCAGTGAATTTCGGATCTACGAGCAGTACTTC. This gives the protein CASSEFRIYEQYF.

This sequence joins TRBV10-1 and TRBJ2-3, with a tentative D call TRBD2 (7 bases). This CDR3 contains 15 residues. Trimming removed 3 bases from V and 8 bases from J, with 18 bases in between. In germline, CDR1 is WNHNN, CDR2 SYGVQD (reference sequence). This chain's CDR3 is CASSDIRGGGATQYF. DNA of the CDR3: TGCGCCAGCAGTGATATTAGAGGGGGGGGCGCTACGCAGTATTTT.

The chain is built from TRBV28 and TRBJ1-4, with 8 bases fitting TRBD1. This CDR3 spans 13 amino acids. Germline-derived CDR1 and CDR2 are MDHEN and SYDVKM. Unmatched junction bases numbered 8, after V lost 10 bases and J lost 7 bases. CDR3 residues: CAIRQGNGEKLFF. The CDR3, as DNA: TGTGCCATCCGACAGGGGAATGGTGAAAAACTGTTTTTT.

The genes are TRBV6-6 and TRBJ1-1; D is ambiguous. Germline values: CDR1 MNHNY, CDR2 SVGAGI (reference sequence). Trimming took off 6 bases at V and 0 bases at J, with 11 bases between the two ends. This CDR3 is built from 14 residues. The CDR3 nucleotides are TGTGCCAGCAGCCGCGATGAGTTGAACACTGAAGCTTTCTTT. It translates to CASSRDELNTEAFF.